What follows are 22 T cell receptor beta chains derived from one specimen sequenced in a study of T-cell memory formation after mild COVID-19 (dated by TCRdb to about 2021). The library came from 5' RACE. Sequencer: Illumina NovaSeq 6000. TCRdb cleaned the public reads at Q25 with fastp, built clones with MiXCR and kept in-frame beta chains. CDR3 protein duplicates are merged, each entry listing the most common genes and DNA. Counted in this sample were fewer than 400,000 distinct CDR3 sequences; around 13% of them appeared once. Of the sample, 20% to 25% falls within the top ten clones. Sequenced material: PBMCs or a T cell subset sorted from them (not recorded which). All receptors come from a man younger than 30 who had mild COVID-19 (a few samples of this study predate the infection). The sample titles of this study are shuffled in the database, so cell type and time point are left out; the donor was told from shared clones.

This sequence joins TRBV10-3 and TRBJ1-2; the match to TRBD1 covers 8 bases. V was clipped by 4 bases and J by 2 bases; unmatched bases: 3. The CDR3 is 14 amino acids. Germline CDR1 reads ENHRY; CDR2 reads SYGVKD. This chain's CDR3 is CAISVTGGNYGYTF. CDR3 sequence (DNA): TGTGCCATCAGTGTCACAGGGGGAAACTATGGCTACACCTTC.

The chain couples TRBV5-1 to TRBJ1-2, with D possibly TRBD1 on 6 matching bases. The V end was cut by 5 bases, the J end by 4 bases, with 15 bases between. Germline values: CDR1 SGHRS, CDR2 YFSETQ. This CDR3 is 14 amino acids long. The CDR3 reads CASSKEGGSYGYTF. The CDR3 DNA reads as TGCGCCAGCAGTAAGGAGGGGGGTTCCTATGGCTACACCTTC.

This chain joins TRBV19 and TRBJ2-7; D tentatively reads TRBD1 or TRBD2 (5 bases each). The CDR3 contains 14 residues. Germline lookup yields CDR1 LNHDA and CDR2 SQIVND (reference sequence). V dropped 6 bases and J dropped 2 bases, with 14 bases sitting between them. CDR3 in amino acids: CASRPDEGPYEQYF. The CDR3 coding sequence is TGTGCCAGTAGACCAGACGAGGGACCCTACGAGCAGTACTTC.

J is TRBJ1-1 and V is TRBV28; unclear D gene. The CDR3 contains 14 residues. Trimming shortened V by 2 bases and J by 4 bases, and 11 bases separated the two germline ends. Germline CDR1 is MDHEN and CDR2 is SYDVKM. CDR3 sequence (DNA): TGTGCCAGCAGTTTACCGGCGGGTGGCACTGAAGCTTTCTTT. It translates to CASSLPAGGTEAFF.

This clonotype has more than one count but fewer than ten. J is TRBJ2-5 and V is TRBV7-3, with a tentative D call TRBD1 (5 bases). The germline V gene has CDR1 SGHTA and CDR2 FQGTGA. The CDR3 consists of 13 residues. V lost 5 bases and J 0 bases, leaving 7 bases between the germline ends. The CDR3 reads CASSIGDQETQYF. In nucleotides, the CDR3 is TGTGCCAGCAGCATAGGGGACCAAGAGACCCAGTACTTC.

This clonotype was recorded a few times. This rearrangement joins TRBV28 to TRBJ2-1; TRBD1 aligns across 7 bases. The CDR3 has 14 amino acids. Germline V CDR1 and CDR2: MDHEN, SYDVKM. V gave up 6 bases and J gave up 1 base; unmatched junction bases: 3. The CDR3 loop is CASRLTGSYNEQFF. CDR3 bases: TGTGCCAGCAGACTGACAGGGTCCTACAATGAGCAGTTCTTC.

The chain couples TRBV15 to TRBJ1-5; perhaps TRBD1 as D (5 bases). Trimming cost V 0 bases and J 5 bases, with 11 bases left between them. CDR1 and CDR2 from the germline V gene are LNHNV and YYDKDF (reference sequence). The CDR3 is 15 residues long. The CDR3 region is CATSRDRGSYQPQHF. Here the CDR3 DNA reads TGTGCCACCAGCAGAGATCGGGGGTCGTATCAGCCCCAGCATTTT.

J is TRBJ2-5 and V is TRBV7-9; the match to TRBD1 covers 7 bases. V gave up 4 bases and J gave up 3 bases; unmatched junction bases: 5. The CDR3 has 14 amino acids. The germline V gene has CDR1 SEHNR and CDR2 FQNEAQ (reference sequence). The DNA for the CDR3 is TGTGCCAGCAGCTCGCAAGGGACAGAAGAGACCCAGTACTTC. This gives the protein CASSSQGTEETQYF.

This clonotype has ten or more counts. This chain uses TRBV13 with TRBJ1-1; no clear D gene. The CDR3 runs 14 residues. The V end lost 2 bases, the J end lost 4 bases, and 11 bases lay between the germline ends. Germline loops: CDR1 PRHDT, CDR2 FYEKMQ (reference sequence). CDR3 in DNA: TGTGCCAGCAGCTTACCGGTTAGATCCACTGAAGCTTTCTTT. As protein: CASSLPVRSTEAFF.

The chain combines TRBV4-3 with TRBJ1-6; 7 bases fit TRBD1. This CDR3 has 16 residues. Looked up from germline, CDR1 is LGHNA and CDR2 is YSLEER. The trim removed 0 bases at V and 10 bases at J, leaving 9 bases unmatched. The chain's CDR3 is CASSQEGGLPRSPLHF. CDR3 DNA sequence: TGCGCCAGCAGCCAAGAAGGGGGCCTACCAAGGTCACCCCTCCACTTT.

This clonotype occurred a few times. CDR3 DNA: TGTGCCAGCAGTTACTCTGGGACAGCCTCCTACGAGCAGTACTTC. Its protein is CASSYSGTASYEQYF. The J gene is TRBJ2-7, the V gene TRBV6-5; 7 positions match TRBD1. Trimming removed 0 bases from V and 0 bases from J; junction bases left unmatched: 2. CDR1 and CDR2 from the germline V gene are MNHEY and SVGAGI. CDR3 length: 15 residues.

This clonotype was recorded at least ten times. The chain joins TRBV7-9 to TRBJ1-6; D uncertain. V lost 1 base and J 4 bases, leaving 2 bases between the germline ends. The CDR3 has 13 amino acids. Germline CDR1 SEHNR, CDR2 FQNEAQ (reference sequence). The chain's CDR3 is CASSLDYNSPLHF. The CDR3 DNA reads as TGTGCCAGCAGCTTAGATTATAATTCACCCCTCCACTTT.

This chain links TRBV6-5 with TRBJ2-7; D may correspond to TRBD1 or TRBD2 (6 bases each). CDR3 length equals 14 residues. Germline assignment: CDR1 MNHEY and CDR2 SVGAGI. Trimming pared 2 bases from V and 1 base from J, leaving 9 bases between. CDR3 in DNA: TGTGCCAGCAGTTACAAGGGGGGATCCTACGAGCAGTACGTC. It codes for CASSYKGGSYEQYV.

Ten or more counts support this clonotype. The chain combines TRBV5-1 with TRBJ1-1; D is undetermined. Germline-derived CDR1 and CDR2 are SGHRS and YFSETQ. Trimming removed 0 bases from V and 5 bases from J, with 11 bases in between. The CDR3 is 14 residues long. DNA for the CDR3: TGCGCCAGCAGCTTGGGGCCGTCCGGTACTGAAGCTTTCTTT. Amino acids: CASSLGPSGTEAFF.

This clonotype was found many times. The chain combines TRBV6-5 with TRBJ2-2, with D hard to call. The CDR3 runs to 12 residues. Per the germline V gene, CDR1 is MNHEY and CDR2 is SVGAGI. The germline V and J ends were trimmed by 0 bases and 8 bases, with 4 bases remaining between them. CDR3 amino acids: CASSYSVGELFF. CDR3 sequence (DNA): TGTGCCAGCAGTTACTCTGTGGGGGAGCTGTTTTTT.

This chain links TRBV20-1 with TRBJ2-7, with D maybe TRBD1 (5 bases). V lost 3 bases to trimming and J lost 5 bases, with 17 bases between them. CDR1 is DFQATT and CDR2 is SNEGSKA in the germline V gene (reference sequence). The CDR3 runs to 14 residues. The CDR3 coding sequence is TGCAGTGCTAGGCACGCCCAGGGTACGAACGAGCAGTACTTC. It yields the protein CSARHAQGTNEQYF.

A few counts support this clonotype. The gene calls are TRBV7-2 and TRBJ2-7; D remains ambiguous. From germline, CDR1 is SGHTA and CDR2 FQGNSA. The V end was cut by 7 bases, the J end by 2 bases, with 15 bases between. The CDR3 extends over 14 amino acids. CDR3 sequence (DNA): TGTGCCAGCACCCGAGAATCCCTAGCCTACGAGCAGTACTTC. Protein sequence: CASTRESLAYEQYF.

This clonotype was picked up a small number of times. J is TRBJ1-1 and V is TRBV16; unclear D gene. Germline V gene data show CDR1 as KGHSY and CDR2 as FQNENV. Trimming removed 4 bases at V and 1 base at J, with 10 bases between. CDR3 length: 14 residues. CDR3 nucleotides: TGTGCCAGCAGCCGAGTAGCAAGGAACACTGAAGCTTTCTTT. Amino acids: CASSRVARNTEAFF.

The chain employs TRBV5-1 and TRBJ1-2; 7 bases are a match to TRBD1. Germline CDR1 and CDR2: SGHRS and YFSETQ. Unmatched junction bases numbered 3, after V lost 0 bases and J lost 7 bases. This CDR3 is 13 amino acids long. The CDR3 region is CASSLEGGSGYTF. The DNA for the CDR3 is TGCGCCAGCAGCTTGGAAGGGGGCAGTGGCTACACCTTC.

In its sample, this clonotype was seen a few times. The V call is TRBV9, the J call TRBJ2-1, with 10 bases matching TRBD1. Trimming took 7 bases from V and 5 from J; bases not matched to a gene: 3. Per the germline V gene, CDR1 is SGDLS and CDR2 is YYNGEE. The CDR3 covers 13 residues. The CDR3 here is CASGTGDNNEQFF. CDR3 DNA: TGTGCCAGCGGGACAGGGGATAACAATGAGCAGTTCTTC.

The table lists this clonotype with many counts. This chain uses TRBV12-3 or TRBV12-4 with TRBJ1-4, with D unclear. The CDR3 totals 15 residues. V lost 4 bases and J 8 bases, leaving 17 bases between the germline ends. The CDR3 is CASSSLHRKREKLFF. In nucleotides, the CDR3 is TGTGCCAGCAGTTCCCTTCACAGAAAGAGGGAAAAACTGTTTTTT.

Regarding this clonotype: Since a much larger clone is just one base distant, this may be a read error. The chain employs TRBV20-1 and TRBJ2-7, with D perhaps matching TRBD1 (5 bases). Trimming left V 3 bases short and J 1 base short, with 16 bases between. Germline V CDR1 and CDR2: DFQATT, SNEGSKA (reference sequence). CDR3 length: 15 residues. The CDR3 DNA reads as TGCAGTGCTAGCCACCGACAGCGTGGATCCTACGAGCAGTACTTC. This encodes CSASHRQRGSYEQYF.